These T cell receptor beta chains were read from a single sample in a study of T cell responses to AZD1222 COVID-19 vaccine. Assay used: immunoSEQ multiplex PCR; TCRdb lists only in-frame clones, some missing. The sample carries 100,000 to 150,000 clones, approximately 88% recorded once. The material sequenced was peripheral blood, taken on day 0 of AZD1222 vaccination. These TCRs come from an adult in good health. The CDR3 runs from the conserved cysteine through the conserved F or W. The D gene is left open where the match is weak.

>TRBJ1-4|TRBV28|TRBD1
CATAVGTENEKLFF
>TRBJ2-1|TRBV24-1|TRBD1
CATSDSNPGTGRYNEQFF
>TRBJ2-6|TRBV5-1|NA
CASSLAKGNSGANVLTF
>TRBJ1-5|TRBV11-2|NA
CASSLTGGNQPQHF
>TRBJ1-2|TRBV6-1|NA
CASSERDSVYGYTF
>TRBJ1-2|TRBV19|TRBD1
CASSIYGTGDGYTF
>TRBJ1-2|TRBV5-5|NA
CASSLQPGQQNNYGYTF
>TRBJ1-2|TRBV9|NA
CASSTLGSYTF
>TRBJ1-1|TRBV19|NA
CASWQKSRRGVNTEAFF
>TRBJ2-3|TRBV3-1/TRBV3-2|NA
CASALRGTDTQYF
>TRBJ2-2|TRBV18|NA
CASSPTVNTGELFF
>TRBJ2-7|TRBV7-2|NA
CASSLGLGNLYEQYF
>TRBJ2-1|TRBV20-1|NA
CSAGGINEQFF
>TRBJ2-3|TRBV7-3|TRBD2
CASSSTSGGAADTQYF
>TRBJ2-7|TRBV4-1|NA
CASSQGTDSSYEQYF
>TRBJ2-7|TRBV6-5|NA
CASSLRFPPYEQYF
>TRBJ2-7|TRBV23-1|NA
CASRGTGYEQYF
>TRBJ2-3|TRBV6-5|TRBD1
CASRGTGATDTQYF
>TRBJ1-4|TRBV28|NA
CASSTRQATNEKLFF
>TRBJ2-7|TRBV30|TRBD1
CAWGTGPHEQYF
>TRBJ2-7|TRBV4-2|TRBD2
CASSHFEGGRFEQYF
>TRBJ2-7|TRBV20-1|NA
CSASKTSSYEQYF
>TRBJ2-1|TRBV7-9|NA
CASSLFESLEQFF
>TRBJ1-1|TRBV28|NA
CASSLGIHTEAFF
>TRBJ2-7|TRBV2|TRBD2
CASSWVAGEFFHEQYF
>TRBJ1-2|TRBV18|TRBD1
CASSPLQGDSDGYTF
>TRBJ1-2|TRBV6-4|NA
CASSAEGTNYGYTF
>TRBJ1-5|TRBV5-5|TRBD1
CASSFGGTDNQPQHF
>TRBJ1-2|TRBV15|NA
CATSGGDYGYTF
>TRBJ1-3|TRBV28|TRBD1
CASSLDRDSTIYF
>TRBJ2-2|TRBV15|NA
CATRWNGDTGELFF
>TRBJ1-5|TRBV19|NA
CATNTGPNQPQHF
>TRBJ1-1|TRBV7-3|NA
CASSREPRTEAFF
>TRBJ2-7|TRBV5-4|NA
CASSTAGRHEQYF
>TRBJ2-1|TRBV20-1|NA
CSATRLNEQFF
>TRBJ2-4|TRBV9|TRBD2
CASSVHSGGAKNIQYF
>TRBJ2-1|TRBV7-2|NA
CASSSPLAQSNEQFF
>TRBJ2-1|TRBV7-3|TRBD2
CASSLTGRGTSGANEQFF
>TRBJ1-2|TRBV28|TRBD1
CASSSGQGTNYGYTF
>TRBJ2-5|TRBV12-3/TRBV12-4|NA
CASGIGTKETQYF
>TRBJ2-7|TRBV10-2|TRBD2
CASSVYGLATYEQYF
>TRBJ2-1|TRBV28|NA
CASSFPSVRTLPYNEQFF
>TRBJ2-1|TRBV11-3|TRBD1
CASGPGQGYNEQFF
>TRBJ2-5|TRBV30|NA
CAWSTNPRGAKAQYF
>TRBJ1-1|TRBV10-3|NA
CAIRRGSDTEAFF
>TRBJ1-5|TRBV6-1|NA
CASSEAARTSHF
>TRBJ1-5|TRBV19|NA
CASSIRGAYSNQPQHF
>TRBJ2-1|TRBV3-1/TRBV3-2|TRBD1
CASSQGDSSYNEQFF
>TRBJ1-6|TRBV7-3|TRBD1
CASSLQGQGASPLHF
>TRBJ2-6|TRBV7-2|NA
CASSLGSRPSGANVLTF
>TRBJ2-3|TRBV2|NA
CASLPGRAADTQYF
>TRBJ1-1|TRBV28|NA
CASLWAMDTEAFF
>TRBJ2-5|TRBV30|NA
CAWSVGLASAKETQYF
>TRBJ1-3|TRBV28|NA
CASIPLGEAGNTIYF
>TRBJ1-1|TRBV28|NA
CASHRGQYQAFF